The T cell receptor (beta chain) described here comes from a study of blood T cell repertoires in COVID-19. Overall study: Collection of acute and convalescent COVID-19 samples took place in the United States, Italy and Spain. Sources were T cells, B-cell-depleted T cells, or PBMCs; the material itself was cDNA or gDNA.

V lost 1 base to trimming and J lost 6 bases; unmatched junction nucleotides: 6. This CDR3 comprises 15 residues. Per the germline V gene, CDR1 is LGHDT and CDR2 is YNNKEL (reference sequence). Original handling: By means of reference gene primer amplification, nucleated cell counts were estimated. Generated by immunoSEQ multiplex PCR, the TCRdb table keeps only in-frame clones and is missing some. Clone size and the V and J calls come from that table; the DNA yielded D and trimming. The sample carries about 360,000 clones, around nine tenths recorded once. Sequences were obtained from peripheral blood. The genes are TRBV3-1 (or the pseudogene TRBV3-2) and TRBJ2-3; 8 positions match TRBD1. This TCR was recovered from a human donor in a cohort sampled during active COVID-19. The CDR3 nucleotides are TGTGCCAGCAGCCAAGGTACAGGGGGAGGCGATACGCAGTATTTT. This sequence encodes CASSQGTGGGDTQYF.